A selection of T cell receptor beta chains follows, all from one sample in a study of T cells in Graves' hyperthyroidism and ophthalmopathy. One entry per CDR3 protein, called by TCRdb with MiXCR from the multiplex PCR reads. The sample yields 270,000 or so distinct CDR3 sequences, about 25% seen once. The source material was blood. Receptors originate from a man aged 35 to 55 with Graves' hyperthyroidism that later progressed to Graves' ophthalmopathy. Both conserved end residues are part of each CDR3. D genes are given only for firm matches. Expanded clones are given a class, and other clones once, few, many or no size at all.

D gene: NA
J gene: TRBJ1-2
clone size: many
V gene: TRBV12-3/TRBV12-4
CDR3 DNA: TGTGCCAGCAGTTTGGTAGAGTATGGCTACACCTTC
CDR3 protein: CASSLVEYGYTF

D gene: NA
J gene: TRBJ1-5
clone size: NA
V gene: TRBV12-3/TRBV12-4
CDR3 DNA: TGTGCCAGCAGTTTCGCGGCGAATCAGCCCCAGCATTTT
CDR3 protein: CASSFAANQPQHF

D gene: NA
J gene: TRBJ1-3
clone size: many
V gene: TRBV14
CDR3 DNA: TGTGCCAGCAGCCAACTGTGGGGAAACACCATATATTTT
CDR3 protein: CASSQLWGNTIYF

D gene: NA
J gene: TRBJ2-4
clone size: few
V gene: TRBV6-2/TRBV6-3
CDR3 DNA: TGTGCCAGCAGTTACGGGGGAGGCCTAGCCAAAAACATTCAGTACTTC
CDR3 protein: CASSYGGGLAKNIQYF

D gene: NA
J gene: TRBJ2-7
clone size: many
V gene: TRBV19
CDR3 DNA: TGTGCCAGTAGTATTCGACAGGACTACGAGCAGTACTTC
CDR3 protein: CASSIRQDYEQYF

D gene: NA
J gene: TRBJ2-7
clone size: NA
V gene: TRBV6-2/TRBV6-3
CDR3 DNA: TGTGCCAGCACCCCATCGGGGCGAGGGTCCTACGAGCAGTACTTC
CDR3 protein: CASTPSGRGSYEQYF

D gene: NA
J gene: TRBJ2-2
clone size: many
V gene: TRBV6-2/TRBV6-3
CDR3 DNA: TGTGCCAGCAGCCCGCCATTTTCCACCGGGGAGCTGTTTTTT
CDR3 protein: CASSPPFSTGELFF

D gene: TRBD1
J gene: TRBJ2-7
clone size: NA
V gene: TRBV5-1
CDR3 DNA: TGCGCCAGCAGCTTTACTAAGGACAGGGGGTTTGGCGAGCAGTACTTC
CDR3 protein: CASSFTKDRGFGEQYF

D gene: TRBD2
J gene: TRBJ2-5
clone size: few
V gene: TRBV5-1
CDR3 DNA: TGCGCCAGCAGCTTGACTAGCGGGCGGCAAGAGACCCAGTACTTC
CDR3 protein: CASSLTSGRQETQYF

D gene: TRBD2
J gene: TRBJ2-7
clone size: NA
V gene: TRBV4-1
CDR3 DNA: TGCGCCAGCAGCCAATTAACGGGAGGGCCTTTCTACGAGCAGTACTTC
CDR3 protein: CASSQLTGGPFYEQYF

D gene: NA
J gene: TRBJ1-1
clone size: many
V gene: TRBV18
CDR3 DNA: TGTGCCAGCTCACCACCAAAGGCAGGGTATGATACTTTCTTT
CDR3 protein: CASSPPKAGYDTFF

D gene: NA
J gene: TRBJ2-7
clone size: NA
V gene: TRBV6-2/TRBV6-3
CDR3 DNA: TGTGCCAGCTGCCCCGGGACTCACGTCTACGAGCAGTACTTC
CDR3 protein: CASCPGTHVYEQYF

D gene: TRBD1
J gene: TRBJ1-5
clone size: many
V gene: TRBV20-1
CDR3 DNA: TGCAGTGCCTCGGGACAGCTCAATCAGCCCCAGCATTTT
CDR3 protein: CSASGQLNQPQHF

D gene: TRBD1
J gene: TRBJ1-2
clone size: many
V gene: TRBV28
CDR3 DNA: TGTGCCAGCAGTTTGACAGGGGGCCCCTATGGCTACACCTTC
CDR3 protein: CASSLTGGPYGYTF

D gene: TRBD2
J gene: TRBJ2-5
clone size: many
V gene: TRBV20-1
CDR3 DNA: TGCAGTGCTAGGACTAGCAGAGAGACCCAGTACTTC
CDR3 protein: CSARTSRETQYF

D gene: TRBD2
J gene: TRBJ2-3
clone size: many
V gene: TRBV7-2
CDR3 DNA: TGTGCCACCGGGTGGGCGGGAGGTACAGATACGCAGTATTTT
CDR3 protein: CATGWAGGTDTQYF

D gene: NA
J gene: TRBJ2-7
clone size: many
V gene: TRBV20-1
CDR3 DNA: TGCAGTGCCGGACTCGGACAGTACGAGCAGTACTTC
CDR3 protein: CSAGLGQYEQYF